This T cell receptor (beta chain) came from a study of beta chain features in type 1 diabetes. Of the isolated RNA, all was reverse transcribed, and so the sequenced material was expressed TCRB transcripts. Only in-frame clones appear in the TCRdb table, and some are missing; sequencing was by immunoSEQ multiplex PCR. The sample contains 860,000 or so clones, about a sixth of which appear only once. V lost 3 bases, J lost 3 bases, and 15 bases lay in between. The CDR3 sequence is 15 residues long. Germline CDR1 SGHNT, CDR2 YYREEE (reference sequence). This clone showed up just a few times. Specimen: naive CD4+ T cells from blood. This TCR derives from a woman aged 18-35 years in good health. The chain employs TRBV5-4 and TRBJ2-5, with D hard to call. The CDR3 coding sequence is TGTGCCAGCAGCTCCTGGAGAGCCGCGGAAGAGACCCAGTACTTC. Its protein product is CASSSWRAAEETQYF.